The T cell receptor (beta chain) under discussion was sequenced for a study of cytotoxic CD8 clonotypes in ibrutinib-treated CLL. Study background: Outcomes included approximately 25 partial and 2 complete responses; after median roughly six years, roughly 14 stayed remitted and roughly twelve progressed. Study-level points and caveats: Against age-matched healthy donors, baseline clonality ran higher and tracked circulating CD8+ T-cell counts. Under therapy, public clonotypes either contracted or stayed stable, and they were uncommon.

Note on this clone: Its target is not known.

Assay: immunoSEQ multiplex PCR; the TCRdb copy retains only in-frame clones and omits some. The sample lists a few hundred thousand clones, around 70% seen once, with just over 15% in the top ten. Frozen PBMC stocks contributed about 1.8 micrograms of genomic DNA to the TCR beta libraries. The CDR3 is 13 amino acids. Germline lookup yields CDR1 SGDLS and CDR2 YYNGEE. V was shortened by 4 bases and J by 4 bases, with 9 bases between the two germline ends. This chain links TRBV9 with TRBJ2-1; D is unclear. This receptor was identified in a human donor with chronic lymphocytic leukemia. Sequences were derived from PBMCs, sampled after 24 months of ibrutinib treatment. The CDR3 protein is CASSPKIYNEQFF. The DNA of the CDR3 is TGTGCCAGCAGCCCGAAAATTTACAATGAGCAGTTCTTC.